The clone carrying this TCR beta chain was picked up a small number of times. The data stem from a study of blood T cell repertoires in COVID-19. The overall study: COVID-19 samples, acute and convalescent, were from the United States, Italy and Spain.

Original data processing: It was from reference gene primer amplification that nucleated cell counts were estimated. Here immunoSEQ multiplex PCR was the method, and the copy in TCRdb shows in-frame clones only, minus some. V, J and clone size were drawn from that table, and D and trimming were deduced from the DNA. Of 200,000 or so clones in the sample, around 82% were seen once. V was shortened by 5 bases and J by 4 bases, with 9 bases between the two germline ends. The CDR3 contains 12 residues. Sequencing was performed on peripheral blood. The clonotype originates from a woman aged 55-70 years with acute or convalescent COVID-19. V is TRBV12-3 or TRBV12-4 and J is TRBJ2-7; D call uncertain. The chain's CDR3 is CASSLTVYEQYF. DNA for the CDR3: TGTGCCAGCAGTCTTACGGTATACGAGCAGTACTTC.